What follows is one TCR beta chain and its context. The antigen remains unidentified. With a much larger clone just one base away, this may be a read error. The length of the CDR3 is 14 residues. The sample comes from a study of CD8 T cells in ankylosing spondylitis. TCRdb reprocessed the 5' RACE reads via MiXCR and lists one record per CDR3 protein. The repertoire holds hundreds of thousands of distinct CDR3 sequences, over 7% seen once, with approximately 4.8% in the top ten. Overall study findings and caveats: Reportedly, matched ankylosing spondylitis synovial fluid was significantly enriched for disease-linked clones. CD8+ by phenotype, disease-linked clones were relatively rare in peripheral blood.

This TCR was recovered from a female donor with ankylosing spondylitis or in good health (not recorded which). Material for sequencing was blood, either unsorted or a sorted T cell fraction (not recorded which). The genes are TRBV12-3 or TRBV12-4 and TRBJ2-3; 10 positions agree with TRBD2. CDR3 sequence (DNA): TGTGCCAGCAGTGCTAGCGGGAGCACAGATGCGCAGTATTTT. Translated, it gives CASSASGSTDAQYF.